This is a list of T cell receptor beta chains from one sample in a study of cytomegalovirus exposure and HLA in healthy donors. Clones were sequenced by immunoSEQ multiplex PCR, and TCRdb holds only the in-frame ones, with some missing. The profile shows 150,000 to 200,000 clones, roughly 72% of them singletons. Sequences were obtained from PBMCs. The source of these receptors is a woman aged 35 to 49 in good health and CMV-seronegative. Each CDR3 is given with its conserved first and last residue. Fields, in order: CDR3 protein, CDR3 DNA, clone size, J gene, V gene, D gene. D genes are given only for firm matches. Clone sizes are given selectively: once, few, many, or a class where the clone is expanded.

CDR3 protein: CASSRADRGTEAFF
CDR3 DNA: TGTGCCAGCAGCCGTGCCGATCGGGGCACTGAAGCTTTCTTT
clone size: NA
J gene: TRBJ1-1
V gene: TRBV7-6
D gene: NA

CDR3 protein: CASNLAQAYQETQYF
CDR3 DNA: TGCGCCAGCAATCTCGCACAGGCCTACCAAGAGACCCAGTACTTC
clone size: NA
J gene: TRBJ2-5
V gene: TRBV10-1
D gene: NA

CDR3 protein: CAIRPGTTLYEQYF
CDR3 DNA: TGTGCCATACGTCCCGGGACTACACTATACGAGCAGTACTTC
clone size: NA
J gene: TRBJ2-7
V gene: TRBV10-3
D gene: TRBD2

CDR3 protein: CASGFLGGTTDTQYF
CDR3 DNA: TGTGCTAGTGGTTTTCTAGGGGGCACAACAGATACGCAGTATTTT
clone size: NA
J gene: TRBJ2-3
V gene: TRBV12-5
D gene: TRBD1

CDR3 protein: CASAIGGRRNTIYF
CDR3 DNA: TGTGCCAGCGCAATAGGAGGGAGAAGAAACACCATATATTTT
clone size: NA
J gene: TRBJ1-3
V gene: TRBV6-5
D gene: NA

CDR3 protein: CAWSASTDTQYF
CDR3 DNA: TGTGCCTGGAGTGCGAGCACAGATACGCAGTATTTT
clone size: NA
J gene: TRBJ2-3
V gene: TRBV30
D gene: NA

CDR3 protein: CASRTGSASNTEAFF
CDR3 DNA: TGTGCCAGCAGGACAGGCAGTGCATCAAACACTGAAGCTTTCTTT
clone size: NA
J gene: TRBJ1-1
V gene: TRBV6-1
D gene: NA

CDR3 protein: CASSLTGLVKETQYF
CDR3 DNA: TGTGCCAGCAGCTTGACGGGACTCGTAAAAGAGACCCAGTACTTC
clone size: NA
J gene: TRBJ2-5
V gene: TRBV5-6
D gene: NA

CDR3 protein: CASSPQTGTNTEAFF
CDR3 DNA: TGTGCCAGCTCACCCCAGACAGGGACAAACACTGAAGCTTTCTTT
clone size: once
J gene: TRBJ1-1
V gene: TRBV18
D gene: TRBD1

CDR3 protein: CASSSTGRRVEVGYTF
CDR3 DNA: TGTGCCAGCAGCTCCACCGGGCGGAGGGTCGAAGTGGGCTACACCTTC
clone size: NA
J gene: TRBJ1-2
V gene: TRBV28
D gene: NA